This TCR beta chain was captured in a study of blood T cell repertoires in COVID-19 (dated by TCRdb to about 2020). Turning to the overall study: Samples covering the acute and convalescent phases of COVID-19 were provided by collaborators in the United States, Italy and Spain. The material from the prospective study consisted of cDNA or gDNA derived from T cells, B-cell-depleted T cells, or PBMCs. The dataset comprised deeply sampled blood TCRbeta repertoires from subjects exposed to, actively infected with, or recovered from COVID-19. The repertoires were released in a freely available public database intended as a resource for research on the immune response to SARS-CoV-2. Samples were obtained from the ongoing ImmuneRACE study (first 160 participants) and from 1,254 subjects provided by 6 global collaborators. The sample metadata nearly always contained a de-identified subject ID, COVID-19 status, age in years and sex. Where available, HLA class I and class II types were taken from metadata supplied by the sample provider and were not determined by assay-based typing. General findings and caveats noted by the study authors: Clinical and demographic metadata were provided uncurated, with the amount varying by source and participant.

In Seattle, one collaborating source enrolled patients while the infection was active and tracked those patients longitudinally over the course of disease. Whole blood was collected in K2EDTA tubes by collaborating institutions according to the institutions' own protocols. For TCRbeta analysis, collaborator samples were shipped as frozen whole blood, as isolated PBMCs, or as DNA extracted from either sample type. TCRbeta CDR3 regions were amplified from genomic DNA using the immunoSEQ Assay, a bias-controlled multiplex PCR. In the original analysis: The number of nucleated cells in each sample was estimated from the amplification of reference gene primers within the assay. To quantify the absolute abundance of each unique TCRbeta CDR3 rearrangement, sequence reads were collapsed and filtered. Productive Simpson clonality was computed per sample as the square root of Simpson's diversity index over productive rearrangements. TCRdb re-hosts the immuneACCESS table, in-frame sequences only. Its copies lack some clones; in the studies checked, an unresolved V gene accounts for under half of them, and the cause for the rest is not known. That table gives V, J and clone size, and the DNA gave D and trimming. In this sample the table shows a few hundred thousand clones, roughly 90% of which occur a single time. Clones ranked in the top ten supply approximately 3% of the sample.

This clone has a handful of counts. The target of this receptor is not known. No much larger clone is present one base from it, and per-base qualities are unavailable. Per the germline V gene (reference sequence), MNHEY is the CDR1 and SMNVEV is the CDR2. V lost 6 bases and J lost 8 bases; the stretch between them is 16 bases long. CDR3 length: 14 amino acids, cysteine to phenylalanine. The read is trimmed to its CDR3 DNA, 42 bases read in frame from base 1. Recombination joined TRBV27 with TRBJ1-4; 5 matching bases give a weak D call of TRBD1. Material: peripheral blood. The source of this sequence is a woman aged 30 to 39 with COVID-19, enrolled during active disease. The CDR3 sequence is CASSPWGELEKLFF. In nucleotides, the sequence is TGTGCCAGCAGCCCTTGGGGGGAATTGGAAAAACTGTTTTTT.